Presented here are 9 T cell receptor beta chains from one specimen sequenced in a study of PD-L1 blockade in urothelial cancer. The repertoire was sequenced with immunoSEQ multiplex PCR; TCRdb's copy has only in-frame clones and lacks some. The sample has around 42,000 clones, around 84% seen once. This specimen consisted of PBMCs, obtained around atezolizumab (anti-PD-L1) treatment. Every receptor here comes from a man aged 65 to 79 with urothelial cancer.

The DNA of the CDR3 is TGTGCCAGCAGCCCAGGGCCGTCCTACGAGCAGTACTTC. Protein: CASSPGPSYEQYF. This chain links TRBV11-2 with TRBJ2-7, with D possibly TRBD1 on 5 matching bases. Germline loops: CDR1 SGHAT, CDR2 FQNNGV. V was shortened by 5 bases and J by 1 base, with 9 bases between the two germline ends. The CDR3 has 13 amino acids. The full variable domain, rest sourced from reference TRBV11-2 and TRBJ2-7, is EAGVAQSPRYKIIEKRQSVAFWCNPISGHATLYWYQQILGQGPKLLIQFQNNGVVDDSQLPKDRFSAERLKGVDSTLKIQPAKLEDSAVYLCASSPGPSYEQYFGPGTRLTVT.

This rearrangement joins TRBV7-9 to TRBJ2-1; TRBD2 matches at 8 bases. J lost 9 bases, V lost 5 bases, and 15 bases had no gene match. This CDR3 region has 16 residues. Germline V lookup: CDR1 SEHNR, CDR2 FQNEAQ (reference sequence). CDR3 protein: CASSEGRAGVAGEQFF. CDR3 in DNA: TGTGCCAGCAGCGAGGGGAGAGCGGGGGTAGCAGGTGAGCAGTTCTTC.

The genes are TRBV7-2 and TRBJ1-3; D possibly corresponds to TRBD1 (6 bases). In germline, CDR1 is SGHTA, CDR2 FQGNSA. There are 13 residues in the CDR3. V gave up 0 bases and J gave up 8 bases, with 8 bases separating them. This chain's CDR3 is CASSLAGGDTIYF. CDR3 DNA: TGTGCCAGCAGCTTAGCAGGGGGGGACACCATATATTTT. The whole variable domain, remainder taken from reference TRBV7-2 and TRBJ1-3, is GAGVSQSPSNKVTEKGKDVELRCDPISGHTALYWYRQSLGQGLEFLIYFQGNSAPDKSGLPSDRFSAERTGGSVSTLTIQRTQQEDSAVYLCASSLAGGDTIYFGEGSWLTVV.

The J gene is TRBJ2-1, the V gene TRBV7-9; a possible D gene is TRBD2 (5 bases). V lost 0 bases to trimming and J lost 10 bases, with 10 bases between them. The CDR3 has 13 residues. CDR1 and CDR2 from the germline V gene are SEHNR and FQNEAQ (reference sequence). The chain's CDR3 is CASSLAGVAEQFF. Here the CDR3 DNA reads TGTGCCAGCAGCTTAGCGGGAGTCGCCGAGCAGTTCTTC.

The chain couples TRBV27 to TRBJ2-1, with D possibly TRBD1 on 5 matching bases. The CDR3 contains 16 residues. Trimming took 8 bases from V and 4 from J, leaving 21 bases between them. Germline CDR1 reads MNHEY; CDR2 reads SMNVEV (reference sequence). CDR3 region: CASSKGAARYYNEQFF. Here the CDR3 DNA reads TGTGCCAGCTCAAAAGGGGCAGCGCGCTATTACAATGAGCAGTTCTTC.

The V call is TRBV11-3, the J call TRBJ2-1; D perhaps matches TRBD2 (5 bases). V lost 5 bases, J lost 6 bases, and 14 bases lay in between. CDR3 length: 14 amino acids. In germline, CDR1 is SGHNT, CDR2 YENEEA. The CDR3 coding sequence is TGTGCCAGCAGCACCGACCCTACTAGCAATGAGCAGTTCTTC. Translation gives CASSTDPTSNEQFF.

The chain recombines TRBV9 with TRBJ2-3; a weak D match, TRBD2 (6 bases). V was pared by 2 bases and J by 2 bases, with 9 bases between. CDR3 length equals 14 residues. CDR1 is SGDLS and CDR2 is YYNGEE in the germline V gene. The CDR3 spells CASSVGGDTDTQYF. CDR3 nucleotide sequence: TGTGCCAGCAGCGTCGGGGGAGACACAGATACGCAGTATTTT.

This chain uses TRBV13 with TRBJ2-3; 8 nucleotides line up with TRBD2. V dropped 5 bases and J dropped 5; count of bases not matched to a gene: 9. The germline V gene has CDR1 PRHDT and CDR2 FYEKMQ (reference sequence). The CDR3 loop spans 15 amino acids. DNA for the CDR3: TGTGCCAGCAGCGCCCTAGCGGCGGGGGGAGATACGCAGTATTTT. The encoded protein is CASSALAAGGDTQYF.

The chain employs TRBV27 and TRBJ2-1; 9 bases are a match to TRBD2. The CDR3 totals 15 residues. V gave up 1 base and J gave up 9 bases; unmatched junction bases: 7. CDR1 MNHEY and CDR2 SMNVEV come from the germline V gene (reference sequence). Here the CDR3 reads CASSLFPSGMGEQFF. The CDR3 bases are TGTGCCAGCAGTTTATTCCCTAGCGGGATGGGTGAGCAGTTCTTC.